The rows below give T cell receptor beta chains drawn from one sample of a study of cytomegalovirus exposure and HLA in healthy donors. Sequenced by immunoSEQ multiplex PCR; TCRdb stores in-frame clones only, minus some. The sample consists of approximately 61,000 clones, roughly 69% of them appearing once. The specimen was PBMCs. The receptor set was obtained from a woman in her 50s in good health and CMV-seronegative. The CDR3 runs from the conserved cysteine through the conserved F or W. Each record gives: CDR3 protein, CDR3 DNA, clone size, V gene, J gene, CDR3 length, D gene. A D gene is named only where the DNA matches it firmly. Expanded clones are given a class, and other clones once, few, many or no size at all.

CDR3: CAWSPRGQNTEAFF
DNA: TGTGCCTGGAGCCCCCGAGGACAGAACACTGAAGCTTTCTTT
size: NA
V: TRBV30
J: TRBJ1-1
length: 14
D: NA

CDR3: CASRAGIRDTQYF
DNA: TGTGCCAGCAGAGCAGGGATACGAGATACGCAGTATTTT
size: NA
V: TRBV6-5
J: TRBJ2-3
length: 13
D: NA

CDR3: CATRGQETYSNQPQHF
DNA: TGTGCCACCAGGGGACAGGAGACTTATAGCAATCAGCCCCAGCATTTT
size: NA
V: TRBV15
J: TRBJ1-5
length: 16
D: TRBD1

CDR3: CASSLSGTSGRERADTQYF
DNA: TGTGCCAGCAGTTTATCGGGGACTAGCGGGAGGGAGAGGGCAGATACGCAGTATTTT
size: NA
V: TRBV27
J: TRBJ2-3
length: 19
D: TRBD2

CDR3: CASSTGLAGGPQYF
DNA: TGTGCCAGCAGTACCGGACTAGCGGGAGGGCCTCAGTACTTC
size: NA
V: TRBV6-5
J: TRBJ2-7
length: 14
D: TRBD2

CDR3: CAWSGVRTAVYEKLFF
DNA: TGTGCCTGGAGTGGGGTCCGGACAGCTGTGTATGAAAAACTGTTTTTT
size: NA
V: TRBV30
J: TRBJ1-4
length: 16
D: NA

CDR3: CASSRSDRGHTGELFF
DNA: TGCGCCAGCAGCCGAAGCGACAGGGGGCACACCGGGGAGCTGTTTTTT
size: once
V: TRBV5-1
J: TRBJ2-2
length: 16
D: TRBD1

CDR3: CASSAGLFSGANVLTF
DNA: TGTGCCAGCAGCGCGGGACTGTTCTCTGGGGCCAACGTCCTGACTTTC
size: NA
V: TRBV5-6
J: TRBJ2-6
length: 16
D: NA

CDR3: CASDEPGTDTQYF
DNA: TGTGCCAGCGATGAGCCCGGCACAGATACGCAGTATTTT
size: once
V: TRBV28
J: TRBJ2-3
length: 13
D: NA

CDR3: CASSLATGSGNTIYF
DNA: TGCGCCAGCAGCTTGGCCACGGGCTCTGGAAACACCATATATTTT
size: few
V: TRBV5-1
J: TRBJ1-3
length: 15
D: NA

CDR3: CASSLQGVAPAMNTEAFF
DNA: TGTGCCAGCAGTCTACAGGGGGTGGCCCCCGCGATGAACACTGAAGCTTTCTTT
size: NA
V: TRBV27
J: TRBJ1-1
length: 18
D: TRBD1

CDR3: CASSPQKTGYEQFF
DNA: TGTGCCAGCTCACCCCAAAAGACAGGGTATGAGCAGTTCTTC
size: NA
V: TRBV18
J: TRBJ2-1
length: 14
D: TRBD1

CDR3: CASSPPGTDTQYF
DNA: TGTGCCAGCTCACCCCCCGGCACAGATACGCAGTATTTT
size: few
V: TRBV18
J: TRBJ2-3
length: 13
D: NA

CDR3: CASSTRSPTEAFF
DNA: TGTGCCAGCAGCACCCGGAGTCCCACTGAAGCTTTCTTT
size: NA
V: TRBV7-2
J: TRBJ1-1
length: 13
D: NA

CDR3: CASSIFLQGNTEAFF
DNA: TGTGCCAGTAGTATCTTCTTGCAGGGGAACACTGAAGCTTTCTTT
size: once
V: TRBV19
J: TRBJ1-1
length: 15
D: NA

CDR3: CASSPGQQATEAFF
DNA: TGCGCCAGCAGCCCGGGACAGCAGGCCACTGAAGCTTTCTTT
size: few
V: TRBV5-1
J: TRBJ1-1
length: 14
D: TRBD1

CDR3: CAAQTSGKTGELFF
DNA: TGTGCCGCCCAGACTAGCGGGAAGACCGGGGAGCTGTTTTTT
size: few
V: TRBV28
J: TRBJ2-2
length: 14
D: TRBD2

CDR3: CASSPGGPGNTIYF
DNA: TGTGCCAGCAGCCCGGGAGGGCCTGGAAACACCATATATTTT
size: NA
V: TRBV11-3
J: TRBJ1-3
length: 14
D: NA

CDR3: CASTGISIYEQYF
DNA: TGTGCCAGCACCGGGATCTCAATCTACGAGCAGTACTTC
size: few
V: TRBV28
J: TRBJ2-7
length: 13
D: NA

CDR3: CASSRGQEDYEQYF
DNA: TGCGCCAGCAGCCGAGGACAGGAAGACTACGAGCAGTACTTC
size: NA
V: TRBV4-3
J: TRBJ2-7
length: 14
D: TRBD1

CDR3: CASSFVAGSEDTQYF
DNA: TGCGCCAGCAGCTTCGTAGCCGGGAGCGAAGATACGCAGTATTTT
size: NA
V: TRBV5-1
J: TRBJ2-3
length: 15
D: NA

CDR3: CASSPTGGPGTIYF
DNA: TGTGCCAGTAGTCCGACGGGGGGGCCCGGCACCATATATTTT
size: NA
V: TRBV19
J: TRBJ1-3
length: 14
D: NA

CDR3: CASSYRSGLTYNEQFF
DNA: TGTGCCAGCAGCTATCGTTCGGGACTAACCTACAATGAGCAGTTCTTC
size: NA
V: TRBV11-2
J: TRBJ2-1
length: 16
D: TRBD2